This TCR beta chain was sequenced for a study of Ad26.COV2.S vaccination and SARS-CoV-2 variants. Study overall: Intramuscularly, Ad26.COV2.S was given either once or twice, 56 days apart.

Treatment given: some 20 received Ad26.COV2.S at low or high dose, single or two shots; 5 received placebo; per-sample allocation not given. On day 63 after the first injection, vaccine and placebo recipients gave samples. Within Boston, the person who donated was an adult of 18-55 years. The V and J ends lost 6 bases and 6 bases, in that order; junction bases with no gene match: 12. Germline-derived CDR1 and CDR2 are SEHNR and FQNEAQ (reference sequence). The CDR3 is made up of 18 amino acids. Libraries were prepared by immunoSEQ multiplex PCR; TCRdb keeps only in-frame clonotypes and omits some of them. The sample consists of approximately 420,000 clones, less than 90% of them appearing once.

The sequencing used peripheral blood, collected in a trial of Ad26.COV2.S vaccine versus placebo. V gene TRBV7-9 combines with J gene TRBJ2-2; TRBD2 aligns across 14 bases. This clonotype originated in a person aged 18-65 years who received the Ad26.COV2.S COVID-19 vaccine or a placebo. CDR3 in amino acids: CASRSPFGLAGGSGELFF. DNA of the CDR3: TGTGCCAGCAGATCCCCCTTCGGACTAGCGGGGGGATCCGGGGAGCTGTTTTTT.